A selection of T cell receptor beta chains follows, all from one sample in a study of T cells in Graves' hyperthyroidism and ophthalmopathy. TCRdb reprocessed the multiplex PCR reads via MiXCR and lists one record per CDR3 protein. The top ten hold about a sixth of the sample, which has approximately 710,000 distinct CDR3 sequences, 17% seen once. The specimen sequenced was blood. These TCRs come from a man in his fifties with Graves' hyperthyroidism. The CDR3 runs from the conserved cysteine through the conserved F or W. Not every row has a clone size; where given, it reads once, few, many or a size class.

size: NA
V: TRBV11-2
J: TRBJ2-2
CDR3: CASRASSNTGELFF

size: many
V: TRBV12-5
J: TRBJ2-1
CDR3: CASGLYHTPFIGGQGLAYNEQFF

size: NA
V: TRBV10-3
J: TRBJ2-1
CDR3: CAIRSGSDNEQFF

size: many
V: TRBV28
J: TRBJ1-2
CDR3: CASSPWTGEASNYGYTF

size: few
V: TRBV4-1
J: TRBJ2-5
CDR3: CASSRGGLAGIQETQYF

size: many
V: TRBV12-3/TRBV12-4
J: TRBJ2-7
CDR3: CASTGTGYYEQYF

size: many
V: TRBV11-2
J: TRBJ2-1
CDR3: CASSPSGRVSWEQFF

size: NA
V: TRBV2
J: TRBJ1-2
CDR3: CASSETTGTVGYTF

size: NA
V: TRBV19
J: TRBJ2-5
CDR3: CASNNDRRETQYF

size: once
V: TRBV5-6
J: TRBJ2-5
CDR3: CASSLDQLAPQETQYF

size: few
V: TRBV2
J: TRBJ2-3
CDR3: CASKYFQGLPDTQYF

size: many
V: TRBV18
J: TRBJ2-3
CDR3: CASSPSQDTQYF

size: few
V: TRBV11-1
J: TRBJ2-7
CDR3: CASSWTGADTYEQYF

size: NA
V: TRBV24-1
J: TRBJ2-1
CDR3: CATSDPGTSGSHEQFF

size: many
V: TRBV6-2/TRBV6-3
J: TRBJ2-1
CDR3: CASSPDDAKTSYNEQFF

size: many
V: TRBV6-1
J: TRBJ2-2
CDR3: CAGQSGSVDTGELFF

size: NA
V: TRBV6-5
J: TRBJ1-2
CDR3: CASSYAGIYGYTF

size: many
V: TRBV10-3
J: TRBJ2-7
CDR3: CAISESNWDSEAYEQYF

size: many
V: TRBV11-2
J: TRBJ1-1
CDR3: CASSLDYRETGSEAFF

size: many
V: TRBV7-9
J: TRBJ1-4
CDR3: CASSSQGDLREKLFF

size: many
V: TRBV29-1
J: TRBJ2-3
CDR3: CGWVSTDTQYF

size: many
V: TRBV29-1
J: TRBJ2-1
CDR3: CSVELAGVHEQFF

size: few
V: TRBV24-1
J: TRBJ2-1
CDR3: CATSDLLGQGTGEQFF

size: many
V: TRBV30
J: TRBJ2-1
CDR3: CAWRVMTSGTYNEQFF

size: many
V: TRBV2
J: TRBJ2-7
CDR3: CASSEQDRLSYEQYF

size: many
V: TRBV28
J: TRBJ2-1
CDR3: CASRQLAAYNEQFF

size: NA
V: TRBV28
J: TRBJ1-4
CDR3: CASSLTGGDEKLFF

size: NA
V: TRBV5-1
J: TRBJ1-4
CDR3: CASSNGQGGTNEKLFF

size: many
V: TRBV28
J: TRBJ2-1
CDR3: CSTEAGEQFF

size: NA
V: TRBV20-1
J: TRBJ2-7
CDR3: CSARDLGTGTYEQYF

size: many
V: TRBV7-2
J: TRBJ1-6
CDR3: CASSPLAGQSLNSPLHF

size: NA
V: TRBV28
J: TRBJ2-2
CDR3: CASSRELGELFF

size: many
V: TRBV15
J: TRBJ1-1
CDR3: CATSRTANTEAFF

size: many
V: TRBV10-3
J: TRBJ1-1
CDR3: CAISESMVLGLMNTEAFF

size: many
V: TRBV28
J: TRBJ2-3
CDR3: CASSPFSGRGDTQYF

size: many
V: TRBV28
J: TRBJ2-3
CDR3: CASSSSGSSTDTQYF

size: many
V: TRBV6-2/TRBV6-3
J: TRBJ2-1
CDR3: CASRGEDYLYNEQFF

size: many
V: TRBV27
J: TRBJ2-1
CDR3: CASSPGQGAFEQFF

size: NA
V: TRBV6-2/TRBV6-3
J: TRBJ1-1
CDR3: CASSYSRGGGTEAFF

size: many
V: TRBV24-1
J: TRBJ2-7
CDR3: CATSEWDSYEQYF

size: once
V: TRBV5-1
J: TRBJ2-3
CDR3: CASSLWYTDTQCF

size: few
V: TRBV29-1
J: TRBJ2-1
CDR3: CSVEGGNRRSYNEQFF

size: many
V: TRBV10-3
J: TRBJ2-1
CDR3: CAISAGTDNEQFF

size: few
V: TRBV7-9
J: TRBJ1-2
CDR3: CASSFIPGLKVPGYTF

size: many
V: TRBV27
J: TRBJ2-7
CDR3: CASSLYGGAIGEQYF

size: many
V: TRBV14
J: TRBJ2-7
CDR3: CASSPLQRTVYYEQYF

size: NA
V: TRBV27
J: TRBJ2-1
CDR3: CASSQLAGVYNEQFF

size: many
V: TRBV6-1
J: TRBJ1-2
CDR3: CASSYTATGGTLGYTF

size: NA
V: TRBV20-1
J: TRBJ2-7
CDR3: CSARDPRQIISYEQYF

size: many
V: TRBV29-1
J: TRBJ2-1
CDR3: CSVLLAGVPNEQFF

size: many
V: TRBV19
J: TRBJ1-2
CDR3: CASSMGGIRNYGYTF

size: many
V: TRBV2
J: TRBJ2-7
CDR3: CASSEGPGGALVYEQYF